These 25 T cell receptor beta chains share one sample of origin, sequenced in a study of beta chain features in type 1 diabetes. Overall study results and limits: Type 1 diabetes patients showed a moderate but significant shortening of TCRB CDR3s in all four CD4+ subsets.

Every isolated RNA sample was fully reverse transcribed, so sequencing captured expressed TCRB transcripts. TCRdb's table, derived via immunoSEQ multiplex PCR, lists solely in-frame clones and lacks some. Of about 170,000 clones listed, around 7.9% are singletons. These receptors are not linked to any known antigen. The sequenced sample was central memory CD4+ T cells from blood. These receptors were collected from a young man with type 1 diabetes.

Only a few counts were recorded for this clone. V usage is TRBV18 and J usage is TRBJ2-7; 10 bases are a match to TRBD2. Germline values: CDR1 KGHSH, CDR2 LQKENI. Unmatched junction bases numbered 5, after V lost 6 bases and J lost 6 bases. The CDR3 length is 13 residues. The CDR3 loop reads CASSASGSGEQYF. CDR3 coding DNA: TGTGCCAGCTCGGCTAGCGGGAGCGGCGAGCAGTACTTC.

This chain connects TRBV6-5 to TRBJ2-3, with D perhaps matching TRBD2 (7 bases). This CDR3 region has 13 residues. In germline, CDR1 is MNHEY, CDR2 SVGAGI. The V end lost 7 bases, the J end lost 2 bases, and 10 bases lay between the germline ends. Here the CDR3 reads CASKGGPTDTQYF. The CDR3 nucleotides read TGTGCCAGCAAGGGGGGGCCCACAGATACGCAGTATTTT.

CDR3 DNA: TGTGCCAGCGGCTCTTATAGCAATCAGCCCCAGCATTTT. Translating it yields CASGSYSNQPQHF. The chain uses TRBV28 and TRBJ1-5, with unresolved D. V lost 8 bases to trimming and J lost 0 bases, with 8 bases between them. Germline values: CDR1 MDHEN, CDR2 SYDVKM. The CDR3 runs 13 residues. Together with reference TRBV28 and TRBJ1-5, the CDR3 gives the full variable domain: DVKVTQSSRYLVKRTGEKVFLECVQDMDHENMFWYRQDPGLGLRLIYFSYDVKMKEKGDIPEGYSVSREKKERFSLILESASTNQTSMYLCASGSYSNQPQHFGDGTRLSIL.

V and J are TRBV5-1 and TRBJ2-7, with D perhaps TRBD2 (7 bases). Per the germline V gene, CDR1 is SGHRS and CDR2 is YFSETQ. Between the trimmed V and J ends, which lost 0 bases and 2 bases, there was a span of 18 bases. The CDR3 contains 17 residues. Here the CDR3 reads CASSLAVQGRAPYEQYF. The CDR3 region has the DNA TGCGCCAGCAGCTTGGCGGTCCAGGGGAGGGCCCCCTACGAGCAGTACTTC.

This clone occurred a few times. An end of the junction does not agree with germline; a read error may underlie this. The chain uses TRBV29-1 and TRBJ1-2, with D possibly TRBD1 on 5 matching bases. This CDR3 has 14 amino acids. Per the germline V gene, CDR1 is SQVTM and CDR2 is ANQGSEA. The CDR3 spells CSVEGWGGNYGYTF. CDR3 coding DNA: TGCAGCGTGGAAGGGTGGGGGGGGAACTATGGCTACACCTTC. The whole variable domain, filled in from reference TRBV29-1 and TRBJ1-2, reads SAVISQKPSRDICQRGTSLTIQCQVDSQVTMMFWYRQQPGQSLTLIATANQGSEATYESGFVIDKFPISRPNLTFSTLTVSNMSPEDSSIYLCSVEGWGGNYGYTFGSGTRLTVV.

This clone was counted between two and nine times. The rearrangement links TRBV19 to TRBJ1-1, with 7 bases fitting TRBD1. The CDR3 has 14 residues. From germline, CDR1 is LNHDA and CDR2 SQIVND (reference sequence). With V trimmed by 10 bases and J by 2 bases, 10 bases remained unmatched. The CDR3 reads CATIPGTDNTEAFF. The CDR3 coding sequence is TGTGCCACCATCCCCGGGACAGACAACACTGAAGCTTTCTTT.

The V gene is TRBV5-1, the J gene TRBJ2-3; 10 bases match TRBD2. The CDR3 loop spans 17 amino acids. CDR1 is SGHRS and CDR2 is YFSETQ in the germline V gene. V trimming: 1 base; J trimming: 7 bases; junction bases outside the gene matches: 12. The CDR3 spells CASSLLPAGGPRNTQYF. The DNA of the CDR3 is TGCGCCAGCAGCTTGCTCCCAGCGGGAGGGCCGCGAAATACGCAGTATTTT.

This clone occurred a few times. This chain joins TRBV5-1 and TRBJ1-4; 9 nucleotides line up with TRBD1. This CDR3 contains 13 residues. V lost 4 bases to trimming and J lost 8 bases; unmatched junction nucleotides: 3. The V gene's germline CDR1 is SGHRS and CDR2 YFSETQ. The CDR3 here is CASSRTGEEKLFF. DNA of the CDR3: TGCGCCAGCAGCAGGACAGGGGAGGAAAAACTGTTTTTT.

V usage is TRBV5-1 and J usage is TRBJ2-1; D is undetermined. Between the trimmed V and J ends, which lost 0 bases and 4 bases, there was a span of 11 bases. Germline CDR1 is SGHRS and CDR2 is YFSETQ. The CDR3 loop spans 15 amino acids. The CDR3 DNA sequence: TGCGCCAGCAGCTTGGCCACAGAACCGTACAATGAGCAGTTCTTC. This codes for CASSLATEPYNEQFF.

The chain recombines TRBV25-1 with TRBJ2-5, with 7 positions matching TRBD2. V gave up 0 bases and J gave up 0 bases; unmatched junction bases: 4. The CDR3 loop spans 16 amino acids. Germline values: CDR1 MGHDK, CDR2 SYGVNS. The CDR3 loop is CASSEYMGGNQETQYF. CDR3 DNA: TGTGCCAGCAGTGAATATATGGGAGGGAACCAAGAGACCCAGTACTTC.

V usage is TRBV5-1 and J usage is TRBJ2-5, with D unclear. The germline CDR1 and CDR2 sequences are SGHRS and YFSETQ. The CDR3 spans 12 residues. V was trimmed by 3 bases and J by 1 base, leaving 4 bases between them. The DNA of the CDR3 is TGCGCCAGCAGCTCCGGCCAAGAGACCCAGTACTTC. This codes for CASSSGQETQYF.

This clone was seen more than once but under ten times. This chain links TRBV2 with TRBJ2-7; TRBD1 aligns across 7 bases. The ends lost 5 bases at V and 2 bases at J; junction bases unmatched: 15. Germline V gives CDR1 SNHLY, CDR2 FYNNEI. The CDR3 consists of 17 residues. The DNA for the CDR3 is TGTGCCAGCAGTCTCGGGACAGACTTGATTCTCCCCTACGAGCAGTACTTC. This sequence encodes CASSLGTDLILPYEQYF.

This chain joins TRBV6-5 and TRBJ2-3, with a possible D match to TRBD1 (6 bases). Trimming stripped 6 bases from V and 2 bases from J, with 15 bases between. CDR1 and CDR2 from the germline V gene are MNHEY and SVGAGI. The CDR3 runs to 15 residues. CDR3 loop: CASRQRDKPTDTQYF. CDR3 DNA sequence: TGTGCCAGCAGACAAAGGGACAAGCCCACAGATACGCAGTATTTT.

The genes are TRBV28 and TRBJ1-5; no firm D call. Germline values: CDR1 MDHEN, CDR2 SYDVKM. This CDR3 is built from 14 residues. V was trimmed by 2 bases and J by 9 bases, leaving 14 bases between them. For the CDR3, the DNA is TGTGCCAGCAGTTTAAGGGCGGGGTGGTTGCCCCAGCATTTT. Protein product: CASSLRAGWLPQHF.

V usage is TRBV2 and J usage is TRBJ2-3; possibly TRBD2 for D (5 bases). Germline assignment: CDR1 SNHLY and CDR2 FYNNEI. Trimming took off 7 bases at V and 2 bases at J, with 7 bases between the two ends. There are 12 residues in the CDR3. The CDR3 protein is CASMEDTDTQYF. CDR3 in DNA: TGTGCCAGCATGGAGGACACAGATACGCAGTATTTT.

This clone was recorded a few times. The chain is built from TRBV6-1 and TRBJ1-2; D might be TRBD1 (5 bases). Germline values: CDR1 MNHNS, CDR2 SASEGT. The germline V and J ends were trimmed by 2 bases and 5 bases, with 15 bases remaining between them. The CDR3 is made up of 15 amino acids. The CDR3 spells CASSEWSQGGYGYTF. The CDR3 DNA follows: TGTGCCAGCAGTGAATGGTCCCAGGGAGGGTATGGCTACACCTTC.

This clone occurred a few times. This chain joins TRBV9 and TRBJ2-3; D remains unclear. V was clipped by 0 bases and J by 2 bases, with 13 bases between them. This CDR3 region has 16 residues. The germline CDR1 and CDR2 sequences are SGDLS and YYNGEE. This chain's CDR3 is CASSVDSIPYTDTQYF. CDR3 nucleotides: TGTGCCAGCAGCGTAGATTCTATCCCTTACACAGATACGCAGTATTTT.

The V gene is TRBV30, the J gene TRBJ1-5, with D unresolved. The CDR3 runs 13 residues. Germline CDR1 is GTSNPN and CDR2 is SVGIG (reference sequence). The V and J ends lost 2 bases and 5 bases respectively, with 10 bases between them. In DNA, the CDR3 is TGTGCCTGGAGTTTGTCCAATCATCAGCCCCAGCATTTT. As protein: CAWSLSNHQPQHF. Filled out from reference TRBV30 and TRBJ1-5, the complete variable domain reads SQTIHQWPATLVQPVGSPLSLECTVEGTSNPNLYWYRQAAGRGLQLLFYSVGIGQISSEVPQNLSASRPQDRQFILSSKKLLLSDSGFYLCAWSLSNHQPQHFGDGTRLSIL.

There are a few counts of this clone. The chain combines TRBV6-5 with TRBJ2-1; 13 bases are shared with TRBD2. Per the germline V gene, CDR1 is MNHEY and CDR2 is SVGAGI. J was trimmed by 12 bases and V by 5 bases; bases with no gene match: 4. The CDR3 is 13 amino acids. The CDR3 is CASSEGLAGRQFF. The CDR3, as DNA: TGTGCCAGCAGTGAGGGACTAGCGGGGCGGCAGTTCTTC.

In this sample, this clone turned up many times. The chain links TRBV4-3 to TRBJ2-3; the D is unclear. The CDR3 length is 13 residues. Germline V CDR1 and CDR2: LGHNA, YSLEER. V lost 1 base and J lost 6, with 8 bases in between. Here the CDR3 DNA reads TGCGCCAGCAGCCAAGTTATGGGCGATACGCAGTATTTT. Translated, it gives CASSQVMGDTQYF.

This clone was detected a few times. The V gene is TRBV9, the J gene TRBJ2-7; tentative D call: TRBD1 (6 bases). V was trimmed by 3 bases and J by 0 bases, leaving 10 bases between them. The length of the CDR3 is 14 residues. Germline CDR1 reads SGDLS; CDR2 reads YYNGEE. The CDR3 region has the DNA TGTGCCAGCAGCGAGGACAGCCTCTCCTACGAGCAGTACTTC. It encodes CASSEDSLSYEQYF.

CDR3 loop: CASGQTSGNTIYF. The CDR3 DNA is TGTGCGTCGGGACAGACATCTGGAAACACCATATATTTT. This sequence joins TRBV7-2 and TRBJ1-3; 7 bases match TRBD1. Germline loops: CDR1 SGHTA, CDR2 FQGNSA. The length of the CDR3 is 13 residues. The full variable domain, in which reference TRBV7-2 and TRBJ1-3 provide the parts outside the CDR3, is GAGVSQSPSNKVTEKGKDVELRCDPISGHTALYWYRQSLGQGLEFLIYFQGNSAPDKSGLPSDRFSAERTGGSVSTLTIQRTQQEDSAVYLCASGQTSGNTIYFGEGSWLTVV.

The table lists this clone with a few counts. V is TRBV4-1 and J is TRBJ2-1, with TRBD2 identical over 10 bases. V dropped 0 bases and J dropped 7; count of bases not matched to a gene: 3. Germline-derived CDR1 and CDR2 are MGHRA and YSYEKL. This CDR3 is built from 15 residues. The CDR3 DNA sequence: TGCGCCAGCAGCCAAGAACTAGCGGGGAATAATGAGCAGTTCTTC. Protein product: CASSQELAGNNEQFF.

In this sample, this clone turned up a few times. The rearrangement joins TRBV29-1 to TRBJ2-4, with 8 positions matching TRBD2. Per germline, CDR1 SQVTM and CDR2 ANQGSEA. The CDR3 covers 12 residues. V gave up 3 bases and J gave up 8 bases; unmatched junction bases: 3. The CDR3 DNA reads TGCAGCGTTGACACGGGGGGGGACATTCAGTACTTC. Residues: CSVDTGGDIQYF.

This clone came up a few times. This chain links TRBV19 with TRBJ2-1; 7 positions agree with TRBD2. In germline, CDR1 is LNHDA, CDR2 SQIVND (reference sequence). This CDR3 spans 16 amino acids. The J segment lost 2 bases and the V segment lost 3 bases, leaving 7 bases of the junction unmatched. The CDR3 coding sequence is TGTGCCAGTAGTATTCGGGCGGGGGATACCTACAATGAGCAGTTCTTC. It is translated as CASSIRAGDTYNEQFF.